What follows are 10 T cell receptor beta chains derived from one specimen sequenced in a study of blood T cell repertoires in COVID-19. The protocol was immunoSEQ multiplex PCR, while the TCRdb copy is restricted to in-frame clones and leaves out a portion. Among under 200,000 clones listed, roughly 90% were seen once. The sample comprised peripheral blood. These receptors were taken from a man aged 18 to 30 with active or convalescent COVID-19.

The chain recombines TRBV7-9 with TRBJ2-1, with TRBD2 matching over 13 bases. The CDR3 is made up of 15 amino acids. J lost 5 bases, V lost 8 bases, and 6 bases had no gene match. Per germline, CDR1 SEHNR and CDR2 FQNEAQ (reference sequence). CDR3 DNA sequence: TGTGCCAGCGCTATGGGACTAGCGGGGAACAATGAGCAGTTCTTC. Amino acid sequence: CASAMGLAGNNEQFF.

This chain joins TRBV11-3 and TRBJ2-2, with 11 nucleotides matching TRBD2. V trimming: 2 bases; J trimming: 7 bases; junction bases outside the gene matches: 0. The CDR3 consists of 14 residues. Per the germline V gene, CDR1 is SGHNT and CDR2 is YENEEA. CDR3 protein: CASSLLAGGGELFF. CDR3 DNA: TGTGCCAGCAGCTTACTAGCGGGAGGCGGGGAGCTGTTTTTT.

This clone was counted once. The gene calls are TRBV9 and TRBJ2-3, with 12 positions matching TRBD2. The CDR3 loop spans 16 amino acids. Germline V gene sequence: CDR1 SGDLS, CDR2 YYNGEE. V gave up 4 bases and J gave up 3 bases; unmatched junction bases: 6. The CDR3 loop is CASSPRLAGDTDTQYF. As DNA, the CDR3 is TGTGCCAGCAGCCCGAGACTAGCGGGGGATACAGATACGCAGTATTTT.

This rearrangement joins TRBV6-5 to TRBJ1-1, with D unclear. The CDR3 is made up of 13 amino acids. CDR1 and CDR2 from the germline V gene are MNHEY and SVGAGI. The ends were cut back, 7 bases at V and 0 bases at J, with 9 bases in the middle. The CDR3: CASTDTLNTEAFF. The CDR3 nucleotides are TGTGCCAGCACCGACACCCTGAACACTGAAGCTTTCTTT.

This chain connects TRBV6-1 to TRBJ1-2; tentative D call: TRBD1 (6 bases). V gave up 2 bases and J gave up 2 bases, with 12 bases separating them. This CDR3 has 15 amino acids. Germline V gene lookup returns CDR1 MNHNS and CDR2 SASEGT. The CDR3 DNA follows: TGTGCCAGCAGTGAATTCGACAGGAGGAACTATGGCTACACCTTC. It translates to CASSEFDRRNYGYTF.

The chain carries TRBV4-3 and TRBJ2-1, with 8 bases identical to TRBD2. Trimming at V came to 1 base and at J to 8 bases, leaving 13 bases not matched to a gene. CDR1 and CDR2 (germline): LGHNA, YSLEER. The CDR3 runs 17 residues. The CDR3 spells CASSQAAGAGALDEQFF. The CDR3 region has the DNA TGCGCCAGCAGCCAAGCTGCTGGAGCGGGAGCCCTCGATGAGCAGTTCTTC.

The chain carries TRBV27 and TRBJ1-2, with a weak D call TRBD1 (6 bases). V lost 5 bases, J lost 7 bases, and 17 bases lay in between. Per germline, CDR1 MNHEY and CDR2 SMNVEV (reference sequence). The CDR3 spans 14 residues. The CDR3: CASSIYGGARGYTF. CDR3 bases: TGTGCCAGCAGTATCTATGGGGGGGCCCGTGGCTACACCTTC.

The chain links TRBV18 to TRBJ2-3; 12 nucleotides match TRBD2. CDR3 length: 18 amino acids. Trimming at V came to 0 bases and at J to 1 base, leaving 5 bases not matched to a gene. The germline CDR1 and CDR2 sequences are KGHSH and LQKENI. CDR3 loop: CASSPPLAGGLGTDTQYF. The DNA for the CDR3 is TGTGCCAGCTCACCACCCCTAGCGGGAGGGTTGGGCACAGATACGCAGTATTTT.

The chain employs TRBV30 and TRBJ2-7; TRBD1 aligns across 7 bases. CDR3 length: 14 amino acids. V lost 0 bases, J lost 0 bases, and 2 bases stayed unmatched. Germline assignment: CDR1 GTSNPN and CDR2 SVGIG (reference sequence). This CDR3 reads CAWSVRTGSYEQYF. CDR3 in DNA: TGTGCCTGGAGTGTACGGACAGGCTCCTACGAGCAGTACTTC. Full variable domain (outside the CDR3, taken from reference TRBV30 and TRBJ2-7): SQTIHQWPATLVQPVGSPLSLECTVEGTSNPNLYWYRQAAGRGLQLLFYSVGIGQISSEVPQNLSASRPQDRQFILSSKKLLLSDSGFYLCAWSVRTGSYEQYFGPGTRLTVT.

The chain combines TRBV6-6 with TRBJ2-5, with TRBD2 matching 10 bases. Germline CDR1 MNHNY, CDR2 SVGAGI (reference sequence). This CDR3 comprises 17 residues. V lost 5 bases to trimming and J lost 0 bases; unmatched junction nucleotides: 9. The CDR3 loop reads CASSRTSGRQYQETQYF. In DNA, the CDR3 is TGTGCCAGCAGTCGGACTAGCGGAAGACAGTACCAAGAGACCCAGTACTTC.